This paragraph reports one T cell receptor (beta chain). This specimen comes from a study of OX40 agonist ivuxolimab in advanced cancers. J lost 0 bases, V lost 4 bases, and 7 bases had no gene match. Per germline, CDR1 SGHTA and CDR2 FQGNSA. The CDR3 covers 16 residues. TCRdb keeps only in-frame clones here, not all; method: immunoSEQ multiplex PCR. This table has about 41,000 clones, around 83% appearing once. The origin of this receptor is an adult with an advanced solid tumor such as melanoma, head and neck, liver or kidney cancer. The sample here was CD4+ or CD8+ T cells sorted from blood, taken in a trial of the OX40 agonist ivuxolimab. The J gene is TRBJ2-3, the V gene TRBV7-2; 7 nucleotides match TRBD2. Here the CDR3 DNA reads TGTGCCAGCAGCTCTCGAGGTAGCGGGAGCACAGATACGCAGTATTTT. Its protein product is CASSSRGSGSTDTQYF. The complete variable domain, with remaining parts taken from reference TRBV7-2 and TRBJ2-3, reads GAGVSQSPSNKVTEKGKDVELRCDPISGHTALYWYRQSLGQGLEFLIYFQGNSAPDKSGLPSDRFSAERTGGSVSTLTIQRTQQEDSAVYLCASSSRGSGSTDTQYFGPGTRLTVL.